One and the same sample provided the 24 T cell receptor beta chains below, sequenced in a study of shared clonotypes between healthy human individuals. Some clones are missing from TCRdb's copy, which holds only in-frame ones; the method was immunoSEQ multiplex PCR. This repertoire shows roughly 200,000 clones, roughly 70% found once; its top ten account for less than 11%. The sequencing input was memory CD4+ T cells sorted from blood. The subset: CD45RA-negative fraction. These receptors were obtained from a man aged 25-45 years in good health.

The V and J genes are TRBV28 and TRBJ1-2; D is uncertain. CDR3 length: 13 amino acids. Trimming left V 2 bases short and J 4 bases short, with 8 bases between. The V gene's germline CDR1 is MDHEN and CDR2 SYDVKM. CDR3 region: CASSLGDGYGYTF. CDR3 DNA sequence: TGTGCCAGCAGTTTAGGGGATGGCTATGGCTACACCTTC.

The chain combines TRBV5-1 with TRBJ2-1; D uncertain. V was shortened by 2 bases and J by 5 bases, with 14 bases between the two germline ends. The CDR3 extends over 15 amino acids. Germline values: CDR1 SGHRS, CDR2 YFSETQ. This CDR3 reads CASSFDPKPNNEQFF. The CDR3 nucleotides read TGCGCCAGCAGCTTTGACCCCAAACCCAACAATGAGCAGTTCTTC.

The V call is TRBV9, the J call TRBJ2-7, with 8 bases identical to TRBD1. V lost 3 bases to trimming and J lost 6 bases; unmatched junction nucleotides: 11. Germline V lookup: CDR1 SGDLS, CDR2 YYNGEE. This CDR3 has 15 residues. In DNA, the CDR3 is TGTGCCAGCAGCGCGCCAGGACAGGGTGGCTCCGAGCAGTACTTC. This translates into CASSAPGQGGSEQYF.

The rearrangement joins TRBV10-3 to TRBJ1-2, with 8 bases identical to TRBD1. Germline values: CDR1 ENHRY, CDR2 SYGVKD. This CDR3 is built from 15 residues. The trim removed 5 bases at V and 4 bases at J, leaving 9 bases unmatched. In DNA, the CDR3 is TGTGCCATCAGTAACCCGGACAGGGCTGCCTATGGCTACACCTTC. The encoded protein is CAISNPDRAAYGYTF.

The J gene is TRBJ2-5, the V gene TRBV12-2; the table's D gene call, TRBD1, was not cross checked with the DNA. TRBV12-2 is termed a pseudogene. The CDR3 spans 13 residues. This CDR3 reads CERQGRNQETQYF. The CDR3 nucleotides read TGTGAAAGACAGGGGCGAAACCAAGAGACCCAGTACTTC.

This clone has ten or more counts. V usage is TRBV4-3 and J usage is TRBJ2-5; D is uncertain. The CDR3 totals 13 residues. The germline V gene has CDR1 LGHNA and CDR2 YSLEER. V gave up 3 bases and J gave up 4 bases, with 9 bases separating them. The CDR3: CASSHGTSETQYF. CDR3 nucleotides: TGCGCCAGCAGCCATGGCACGTCAGAGACCCAGTACTTC.

This chain uses TRBV18 with TRBJ1-1; 8 bases line up with TRBD1. The CDR3 contains 15 residues. The germline V gene encodes CDR1 KGHSH and CDR2 LQKENI. Losses at the gene ends were 3 bases for V and 3 bases for J; bases not matched to a gene: 6. CDR3 amino acids: CASSPQGAGDTEAFF. CDR3 coding DNA: TGTGCCAGCTCACCTCAGGGGGCTGGGGACACTGAAGCTTTCTTT. Supplemented by reference TRBV18 and TRBJ1-1, the full variable domain reads NAGVMQNPRHLVRRRGQEARLRCSPMKGHSHVYWYRQLPEEGLKFMVYLQKENIIDESGMPKERFSAEFPKEGPSILRIQQVVRGDSAAYFCASSPQGAGDTEAFFGQGTRLTVV.

The rearrangement joins TRBV10-1 to TRBJ2-3, with D uncertain. The germline V and J ends were trimmed by 3 bases and 4 bases, with 8 bases remaining between them. Germline V CDR1 and CDR2: WNHNN, SYGVQD (reference sequence). CDR3 size: 13 residues. CDR3 bases: TGCGCCAGCAGTGAACTCACAGCAGATACGCAGTATTTT. As protein: CASSELTADTQYF.

V gene TRBV12-5 combines with J gene TRBJ1-1; D is undetermined. V was trimmed by 5 bases and J by 3 bases, leaving 10 bases between them. Per germline, CDR1 LGHNT and CDR2 FRNRAP. The length of the CDR3 is 13 residues. The CDR3 sequence: CASGIRPDTEAFF. The CDR3, as DNA: TGTGCTAGTGGTATACGCCCGGACACTGAAGCTTTCTTT. Full variable domain (rest looked up from reference TRBV12-5 and TRBJ1-1): DARVTQTPRHKVTEMGQEVTMRCQPILGHNTVFWYRQTMMQGLELLAYFRNRAPLDDSGMPKDRFSAEMPDATLATLKIQPSEPRDSAVYFCASGIRPDTEAFFGQGTRLTVV.

This chain connects TRBV28 to TRBJ1-2, with 7 bases lining up with TRBD1. Germline values: CDR1 MDHEN, CDR2 SYDVKM. The CDR3 covers 13 residues. The V gene end was trimmed by 6 bases and the J gene end by 8 bases; junction bases not matched to a gene: 9. The CDR3 sequence is CASSQTGMSGYTF. As DNA, the CDR3 is TGTGCCAGCAGCCAGACAGGGATGAGCGGCTACACCTTC.

This clone appeared once. The chain employs TRBV4-3 and TRBJ2-1; 7 bases map to TRBD2. V shed 5 bases, J shed 0 bases, and the junction held 10 bases outside the gene matches. Looked up from germline, CDR1 is LGHNA and CDR2 is YSLEER. CDR3 length: 17 residues. CDR3 sequence: CASSSRLADSSYNEQFF. The CDR3 nucleotides read TGCGCCAGCAGCTCACGACTAGCCGACAGCTCCTACAATGAGCAGTTCTTC.

This clone appeared many times. The chain carries TRBV11-2 and TRBJ2-7, with a possible D match to TRBD2 (5 bases). Germline V gives CDR1 SGHAT, CDR2 FQNNGV. The CDR3 runs to 13 residues. Trimming left V 1 base short and J 3 bases short, with 7 bases between. As DNA, the CDR3 is TGTGCCAGCAGCTTAGGAGAGGGCTACGAGCAGTACTTC. Encoded protein: CASSLGEGYEQYF.

The chain employs TRBV6-6 and TRBJ2-5, with D maybe TRBD1 (5 bases). Per the germline V gene, CDR1 is MNHNY and CDR2 is SVGAGI (reference sequence). Trimming pared 0 bases from V and 2 bases from J, leaving 7 bases between. The CDR3 has 14 amino acids. CDR3 in amino acids: CASSYSDIQETQYF. The CDR3 region has the DNA TGTGCCAGCAGTTACTCGGACATTCAAGAGACCCAGTACTTC.

The chain uses TRBV28 and TRBJ2-4; D perhaps matches TRBD2 (5 bases). The CDR3 contains 14 residues. Deletions cut 3 bases from V and 2 bases from J, with 8 bases between. Germline V lookup: CDR1 MDHEN, CDR2 SYDVKM. The CDR3 region is CASSFEGTKNIQYF. In nucleotides, the CDR3 is TGTGCCAGCAGTTTTGAGGGCACCAAAAACATTCAGTACTTC.

Ten or more counts support this clone. This chain links TRBV10-3 with TRBJ2-3; TRBD2 is a possible D gene (6 bases). From germline, CDR1 is ENHRY and CDR2 SYGVKD. Trimming pared 2 bases from V and 11 bases from J, leaving 8 bases between. This CDR3 is built from 11 residues. CDR3 DNA: TGTGCCATCAGTGAGGGGGGGATGCAGTATTTT. This gives the protein CAISEGGMQYF.

V and J are TRBV19 and TRBJ2-7; D is possibly TRBD1 or TRBD2 (5 bases each). Germline assignment: CDR1 LNHDA and CDR2 SQIVND (reference sequence). This CDR3 comprises 15 residues. With 4 bases removed from V and 1 base from J, the gap between germline ends came to 14 bases. DNA of the CDR3: TGTGCCAGTAGTAGCCGGGACCCGGGATCCTACGAGCAGTACTTC. It translates to CASSSRDPGSYEQYF.

This clone appeared a few times. The chain has TRBV7-9 and TRBJ2-5, with D maybe TRBD2 (6 bases). Germline V gene sequence: CDR1 SEHNR, CDR2 FQNEAQ (reference sequence). Trimming took off 4 bases at V and 6 bases at J, with 15 bases between the two ends. The CDR3 covers 14 residues. The CDR3 coding sequence is TGTGCCAGCAGCTCGAACCCGGGACTTAAGACCCAGTACTTC. This sequence encodes CASSSNPGLKTQYF.

There are a few counts of this clone. The J gene is TRBJ2-7, the V gene TRBV6-6; D perhaps matches TRBD1 (5 bases). Trimming removed 2 bases from V and 3 bases from J, with 11 bases in between. The CDR3 contains 14 residues. CDR1 and CDR2 from the germline V gene are MNHNY and SVGAGI (reference sequence). The CDR3 nucleotides are TGTGCCAGCAGTTACAAAGGGGCCAGCTACGAGCAGTACTTC. Translated, it gives CASSYKGASYEQYF.

This clone was observed a few times. The same CDR3 also results from other DNA sequences found in this sample. The V call is TRBV5-1, the J call TRBJ2-1, with 9 bases that match TRBD2. In germline, CDR1 is SGHRS, CDR2 YFSETQ. This CDR3 is built from 15 residues. The V gene end was trimmed by 4 bases and the J gene end by 5 bases; junction bases not matched to a gene: 7. The chain's CDR3 is CASSLLAGVNNEQFF. Here the CDR3 DNA reads TGCGCCAGCAGCCTGTTAGCGGGAGTCAACAATGAGCAGTTCTTC.

The V and J genes are TRBV11-2 and TRBJ2-5; TRBD1 aligns across 7 bases. With 5 bases clipped from V and 2 bases from J, the junction kept 2 bases outside the gene matches. This CDR3 has 13 residues. CDR1 is SGHAT and CDR2 is FQNNGV in the germline V gene. The CDR3 DNA is TGTGCCAGCAGCAGGGACAGACAAGAGACCCAGTACTTC. Its translation is CASSRDRQETQYF.

This clone came up a few times. The sample carries other DNA sequences with the same CDR3. The chain links TRBV11-2 to TRBJ2-7, with a tentative D call TRBD1 (5 bases). Trimming stripped 1 base from V and 5 bases from J, with 9 bases between. The CDR3 sequence is 13 residues long. Per germline, CDR1 SGHAT and CDR2 FQNNGV. The CDR3 loop is CASSLVGQNEQYF. DNA for the CDR3: TGTGCCAGCAGCTTAGTAGGACAAAACGAGCAGTACTTC.

This clone was seen a handful of times. This chain uses TRBV11-2 with TRBJ2-7; 7 bases match TRBD2. The CDR3 runs 12 residues. V lost 8 bases and J lost 2; bases outside the gene matches: 3. CDR1 and CDR2 (germline): SGHAT, FQNNGV. The CDR3 sequence is CASGGVAYEQYF. CDR3 DNA sequence: TGTGCCAGCGGGGGGGTCGCCTACGAGCAGTACTTC.

The rearrangement joins TRBV28 to TRBJ1-1, with TRBD1 matching 8 bases. V gave up 2 bases and J gave up 1 base; unmatched junction bases: 12. Germline-derived CDR1 and CDR2 are MDHEN and SYDVKM. The CDR3 extends over 18 amino acids. In nucleotides, the CDR3 is TGTGCCAGCAGTTTACCGGTGAGGACAGGGTTGCGGAACACTGAAGCTTTCTTT. This gives the protein CASSLPVRTGLRNTEAFF.

The genes are TRBV7-3 and TRBJ2-1; D is unclear. Between the trimmed V and J ends, which lost 5 bases and 0 bases, there was a span of 11 bases. The CDR3 is 15 amino acids. Looked up from germline, CDR1 is SGHTA and CDR2 is FQGTGA. CDR3 loop: CASSPTFSSYNEQFF. CDR3 nucleotides: TGTGCCAGCAGCCCTACTTTTAGCTCCTACAATGAGCAGTTCTTC.